Each of the 7 T cell receptor delta chains below was sequenced from the same sample in a study of γδ T cells in repeated Plasmodium falciparum infection. TCRdb re-called clones from the multiplex PCR reads via CATT. The top ten clones hold 14% to 15% of a sample with approximately 60,000 delta-chain clones, around 1.7% of them seen once. Gammadelta T cells were flow-sorted from PBMC into Vgamma9/Vdelta2+ and Vdelta2-negative populations for bulk analysis. What was sequenced was gamma-delta T cells from blood. These TCRs come from a pool of human donors (malaria-infected and uninfected, not separated).

In its sample, this clone ranks as large. At the DNA level, this CDR3 is encoded by other sequences in the same sample as well. V usage is TRDV2 and J usage is TRDJ1; 12 bases line up with TRDD3. The CDR3 sequence is 16 residues long. J was trimmed by 7 bases and V by 4 bases; bases with no gene match: 12. CDR1 and CDR2 (germline): GEAIGNYY, EKD. The CDR3: CACDRVLGDTSLKLIF. CDR3 DNA: TGTGCCTGTGATCGGGTACTGGGGGATACCTCCCTTAAACTCATCTTT.

As regards this clone: The TCRdb protein comes from a much larger clone and disagrees with this DNA's translation at residue 18, likely due to a read error; the protein given here is derived from the DNA. The chain employs TRDV1 and TRDJ1; 12 positions agree with TRDD3. Germline CDR1 TSWWSYY, CDR2 QGS. J was trimmed by 1 base and V by 0 bases; bases with no gene match: 24. The CDR3 length is 24 residues. The CDR3 protein is CALGELGSDLATGGYPWCTDKLIF. The CDR3 bases are TGTGCTCTTGGGGAACTAGGTTCTGACTTAGCCACTGGGGGATACCCTTGGTGCACCGATAAACTCATCTTT.

This clone was found many times. The protein TCRdb gives is from a much larger clone and does not agree with this DNA's translation at residue 10, likely a read error; the protein shown here comes from the DNA. The rearrangement joins TRDV1 to TRDJ1, with TRDD3 matching over 7 bases. V lost 0 bases, J lost 2 bases, and 18 bases stayed unmatched. This CDR3 contains 20 residues. Germline CDR1 is TSWWSYY and CDR2 is QGS. The DNA of the CDR3 is TGTGCTCTTGGGGAACTAAATCCCAACTGCTGGGGGTGGAGAACCGATAAACTCATCTTT. Encoded protein: CALGELNPNCWGWRTDKLIF.

A few counts support this clone. For this DNA, TCRdb reports the protein of a much larger clone, which diverges at residue 4, most likely from a read error; the protein presented here is translated directly from the DNA. The V call is TRDV2, the J call TRDJ1, with 10 bases aligning to TRDD3. Because TCRdb records no J gene, it was assigned here through a match of the DNA to germline. Germline CDR1 and CDR2: GEAIGNYY and EKD. There are 24 residues in the CDR3. CDR3 in amino acids: CACGTGTGPTSSYWGMALGDKLIF. CDR3 DNA sequence: TGTGCCTGTGGCACCGGTACAGGTCCTACCTCTTCGTACTGGGGGATGGCCTTGGGCGATAAACTCATCTTT.

As for this clone: The protein TCRdb lists belongs to a much larger clone and differs from this DNA's translation at residue 29, which points to a read error; the protein shown is made from the DNA. With the J gene uncalled, the V gene is TRDV2; the tabulated D call, TRDD3, remains unverified against the DNA. Germline values: CDR1 GEAIGNYY, CDR2 EKD. The CDR3 covers 30 residues. CDR3 sequence reads: CACDTPRSIPTGVWGSPVLALSYPTDKLTF. CDR3 sequence (DNA): TGTGCCTGTGACACCCCTCGTAGTATTCCTACTGGAGTCTGGGGATCCCCCGTATTGGCCCTCTCATATCCCACCGATAAACTCACCTTT.

A few counts support this clone. The translation of this DNA and the TCRdb protein of a much larger clone differ at residue 13, probably owing to a read error; the protein shown here is translated from the DNA. The chain uses TRDV1 and TRDJ1; 7 positions agree with TRDD3. V shed 0 bases and J 3 bases; nucleotides not matched to a gene: 13. The CDR3 is 18 amino acids. Germline V gene sequence: CDR1 TSWWSYY, CDR2 QGS. In DNA, the CDR3 is TGTGCTCTTGGGGAACTAGATGGGATACTTCCGTACGCCGATAAACTCATCTTT. Encoded protein: CALGELDGILPYADKLIF.

This clone occurred many times. This DNA's translation differs at residue 11 from TCRdb's protein, which comes from a much larger clone; a read error is likely, and the protein shown is translated from the DNA. The J gene is TRDJ1, the V gene TRDV2, with D unresolved. This CDR3 has 14 residues. V was cut by 0 bases and J by 10 bases, with 17 bases left in between. Germline assignment: CDR1 GEAIGNYY and CDR2 EKD. The CDR3: CACDTPFVVGILIF. CDR3 nucleotides: TGTGCCTGTGACACCCCTTTTGTAGTTGGCATACTCATCTTT.